Presented here are 8 T cell receptor beta chains from one specimen sequenced in a study of blood T cell repertoires in COVID-19. The table came from immunoSEQ multiplex PCR; TCRdb's copy has only in-frame clones and leaves some out. This sample has 70,000 to 75,000 clones, with about 88% found just once. Sequenced input: peripheral blood. The receptors here all came from a human donor in a cohort sampled during active COVID-19.

The chain links TRBV5-4 to TRBJ2-7, with D perhaps matching TRBD1 (6 bases). Trimming took off 6 bases at V and 7 bases at J, with 11 bases between the two ends. There are 11 residues in the CDR3. The germline V gene has CDR1 SGHNT and CDR2 YYREEE (reference sequence). As DNA, the CDR3 is TGTGCCAGCACTCTAGGGACAGAGCAGTACTTC. It specifies CASTLGTEQYF.

V gene TRBV27 combines with J gene TRBJ1-1; D might be TRBD1 (6 bases). Trimming shortened V by 6 bases and J by 5 bases, and 13 bases separated the two germline ends. Germline CDR1 is MNHEY and CDR2 is SMNVEV (reference sequence). The CDR3 is 13 residues long. CDR3 bases: TGTGCCAGCAGCGGACAGACCAGTACTGAAGCTTTCTTT. This sequence encodes CASSGQTSTEAFF.

The V and J genes are TRBV5-4 and TRBJ2-7, with 9 bases aligning to TRBD2. V lost 2 bases to trimming and J lost 6 bases; unmatched junction nucleotides: 9. This CDR3 region has 15 residues. Germline-derived CDR1 and CDR2 are SGHNT and YYREEE (reference sequence). CDR3 in amino acids: CASSLGSGSLLEQYF. In nucleotides, the CDR3 is TGTGCCAGCAGCTTAGGTAGCGGGAGTTTACTCGAGCAGTACTTC.

This CDR3 is CASGGQENTEAFF. As DNA, the CDR3 is TGTGCCTCCGGAGGGCAGGAGAACACTGAAGCTTTCTTT. The chain has TRBV2 and TRBJ1-1; no firm D call. The V end lost 11 bases, the J end lost 1 base, and 14 bases lay between the germline ends. The CDR3 length is 13 residues. Germline CDR1 reads SNHLY; CDR2 reads FYNNEI.

The chain couples TRBV7-9 to TRBJ1-3; D uncertain. The CDR3 length is 17 residues. Deletions cut 4 bases from V and 0 bases from J, with 16 bases between. CDR1 and CDR2 (germline): SEHNR, FQNEAQ (reference sequence). The CDR3: CASSSTSGIHSGNTIYF. CDR3 bases: TGTGCCAGCAGCTCAACTTCCGGGATACACTCTGGAAACACCATATATTTT.

The J gene is TRBJ2-3, the V gene TRBV3-1 (or the pseudogene TRBV3-2); D is perhaps TRBD2 (6 bases). Germline V CDR1 and CDR2: LGHDT, YNNKEL (reference sequence). With 4 bases removed from V and 2 bases from J, the gap between germline ends came to 16 bases. The CDR3 runs to 16 residues. The chain's CDR3 is CASSLPGPRDTDTQYF. For the CDR3, the DNA is TGTGCCAGCAGCCTCCCCGGACCGCGGGACACAGATACGCAGTATTTT.

This clone has just one count. V usage is TRBV30 and J usage is TRBJ1-4; 7 bases are shared with TRBD1. The CDR3 runs 15 residues. J gave up 0 bases and V 5 bases, and 6 bases lay outside the gene matches. Germline assignment: CDR1 GTSNPN and CDR2 SVGIG (reference sequence). CDR3 coding DNA: TGTGCCTGGGATAGGGGGCCTGCAACTAATGAAAAACTGTTTTTT. Encoded protein: CAWDRGPATNEKLFF.

The chain combines TRBV6-2 or TRBV6-3 with TRBJ1-1; D possibly corresponds to TRBD1 (5 bases). The length of the CDR3 is 12 residues. The germline gives CDR1 MNHEY, CDR2 SVGEGT. V lost 3 bases, J lost 9 bases, and 11 bases lay in between. CDR3 sequence (DNA): TGTGCCAGCAGTTATTCGGGACTACAAGCTTTCTTT. The encoded protein is CASSYSGLQAFF.